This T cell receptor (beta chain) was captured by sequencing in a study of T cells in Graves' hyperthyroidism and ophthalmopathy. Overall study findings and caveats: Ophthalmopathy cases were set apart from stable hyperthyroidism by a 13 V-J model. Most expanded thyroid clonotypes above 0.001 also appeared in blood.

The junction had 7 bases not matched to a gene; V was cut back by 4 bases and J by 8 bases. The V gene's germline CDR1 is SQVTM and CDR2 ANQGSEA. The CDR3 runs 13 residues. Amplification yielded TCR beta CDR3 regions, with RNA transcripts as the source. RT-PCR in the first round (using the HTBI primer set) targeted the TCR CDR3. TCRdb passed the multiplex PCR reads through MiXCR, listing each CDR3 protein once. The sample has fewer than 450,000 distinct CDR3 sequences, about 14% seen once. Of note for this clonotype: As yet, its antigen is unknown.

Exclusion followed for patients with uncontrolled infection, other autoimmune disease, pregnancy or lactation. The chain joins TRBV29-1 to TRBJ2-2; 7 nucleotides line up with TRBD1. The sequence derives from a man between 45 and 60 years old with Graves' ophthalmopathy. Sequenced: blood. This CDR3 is CSVVSGGWGELFF. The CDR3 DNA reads TGCAGCGTTGTATCAGGGGGTTGGGGGGAGCTGTTTTTT.